Below, 31 T cell receptor beta chains from the same sample are listed, as sequenced in a study of T-cell memory formation after mild COVID-19. TCRdb processed the 5' RACE reads anew with MiXCR; each CDR3 protein has one entry. This table has fewer than 200,000 distinct CDR3 sequences, about an eighth appearing once. The source material was PBMCs or a T cell subset sorted from them (not recorded which). These receptors all come from a man younger than 35 who had mild COVID-19 (a few samples of this study predate the infection). Cell type and time point are not known.

J is TRBJ1-3 and V is TRBV5-1; no clear D. V gave up 5 bases and J gave up 0 bases, with 6 bases separating them. In germline, CDR1 is SGHRS, CDR2 YFSETQ. The CDR3 contains 13 residues. The CDR3 region has the DNA TGCGCCAGCAGGGAGGGCTCTGGAAACACCATATATTTT. It encodes CASREGSGNTIYF.

This clonotype was counted many times. CDR3 sequence (DNA): TGCGCCAGCAGGCAAGGGGGGCAAGAGACCCAGTACTTC. Translation gives CASRQGGQETQYF. This chain uses TRBV5-1 with TRBJ2-5, with D perhaps assigned TRBD1 or TRBD2 (6 bases each). There are 13 residues in the CDR3. Germline values: CDR1 SGHRS, CDR2 YFSETQ. The V end was cut by 5 bases, the J end by 2 bases, with 10 bases between.

The chain recombines TRBV18 with TRBJ2-7; D remains unclear. CDR3 length: 15 residues. Looked up from germline, CDR1 is KGHSH and CDR2 is LQKENI. The V and J ends lost 3 bases and 2 bases respectively, with 14 bases between them. The CDR3 DNA sequence: TGTGCCAGCTCACCTGAGTCGGTCCGCGCCTACGAGCAGTACTTC. This codes for CASSPESVRAYEQYF.

This clonotype was found a few times. The V gene is TRBV29-1, the J gene TRBJ2-6; a possible D gene is TRBD2 (6 bases). Germline CDR1 is SQVTM and CDR2 is ANQGSEA. The CDR3 covers 12 residues. Trimming cost V 6 bases and J 3 bases, with 6 bases left between them. This CDR3 reads CSVEGGANVLTF. The CDR3 DNA is TGCAGCGTGGAGGGTGGGGCCAACGTCCTGACTTTC.

This clonotype was found many times. The chain joins TRBV19 to TRBJ2-1; the D call may be TRBD1 or TRBD2 (6 bases each). The V and J ends lost 3 bases and 8 bases respectively, with 17 bases between them. The CDR3 has 15 amino acids. Germline values: CDR1 LNHDA, CDR2 SQIVND (reference sequence). This CDR3 reads CASSISGAPWDEQFF. CDR3 coding DNA: TGTGCCAGTAGTATTTCGGGGGCTCCTTGGGATGAGCAGTTCTTC.

This clonotype came up a few times. This chain links TRBV7-2 with TRBJ1-2; D is uncertain. The CDR3 extends over 15 amino acids. V lost 4 bases, J lost 8 bases, and 20 bases lay in between. Germline V gene data show CDR1 as SGHTA and CDR2 as FQGNSA. Here the CDR3 reads CASSSFKATREGYTF. The DNA for the CDR3 is TGTGCCAGCAGCTCCTTCAAGGCCACGCGAGAGGGCTACACCTTC.

CDR3: CAISADPGTGYGYTF. CDR3 in DNA: TGTGCCATCAGTGCAGATCCCGGGACAGGGTATGGCTACACCTTC. The chain couples TRBV10-3 to TRBJ1-2; 9 nucleotides align to TRBD1. The CDR3 sequence is 15 residues long. Per the germline V gene, CDR1 is ENHRY and CDR2 is SYGVKD. The V and J ends lost 4 bases and 5 bases, in that order; junction bases with no gene match: 8.

This clonotype was detected a few times. The genes are TRBV5-1 and TRBJ2-1; 7 bases fit TRBD1. The CDR3 is 14 amino acids. Per the germline V gene, CDR1 is SGHRS and CDR2 is YFSETQ. V shed 1 base, J shed 4 bases, and the junction held 2 bases outside the gene matches. In DNA form, the CDR3 reads TGCGCCAGCAGCTTGTGGGACAGTTACAATGAGCAGTTCTTC. This sequence encodes CASSLWDSYNEQFF.

The CDR3: CASSERTGRTEAFF. The CDR3 bases are TGTGCCAGCAGTGAGAGGACAGGGAGGACTGAAGCTTTCTTT. The chain joins TRBV2 to TRBJ1-1; 8 nucleotides agree with TRBD1. This CDR3 contains 14 residues. J was trimmed by 5 bases and V by 3 bases; bases with no gene match: 5. CDR1 SNHLY and CDR2 FYNNEI come from the germline V gene.

This clonotype has only a few counts. The rearrangement links TRBV25-1 to TRBJ1-4; D gene unclear. The CDR3 contains 17 residues. In germline, CDR1 is MGHDK, CDR2 SYGVNS. V lost 8 bases and J lost 8, with 27 bases in between. CDR3 nucleotides: TGTGCCAGCGAAAGACCCTCGGGCACTCCGCCGACGGAAAAACTGTTTTTT. Translated, it gives CASERPSGTPPTEKLFF.

This chain links TRBV10-2 with TRBJ1-3, with no clear D. CDR3 length: 16 residues. CDR1 is WSHSY and CDR2 is SAAADI in the germline V gene. The V end was cut by 7 bases, the J end by 2 bases, with 18 bases between. The CDR3 nucleotides read TGCGCCAGCACTCCTGGGTCCCCGGGTCCTGGAAACACCATATATTTT. It yields the protein CASTPGSPGPGNTIYF.

The chain joins TRBV7-2 to TRBJ2-7; 11 nucleotides match TRBD1. V was pared by 5 bases and J by 6 bases, with 15 bases of the junction left unmatched. The CDR3 is 17 residues long. The germline V gene has CDR1 SGHTA and CDR2 FQGNSA. In DNA form, the CDR3 reads TGTGCCAGCAGCCTCTGGGGTCGGGACAGGGGGATGGGCGAGCAGTACTTC. Translating it yields CASSLWGRDRGMGEQYF.

This clonotype was seen only a few times. This chain connects TRBV5-6 to TRBJ2-2; D is undetermined. Germline loops: CDR1 SGHDT, CDR2 YYEEEE. Trimming stripped 4 bases from V and 7 bases from J, with 14 bases between. The CDR3 consists of 14 residues. The CDR3 nucleotides are TGTGCCAGCAGCCCTGGCGTTGGGATCGGGGAGCTGTTTTTT. This gives the protein CASSPGVGIGELFF.

V and J are TRBV6-5 and TRBJ2-5; 13 bases are a match to TRBD2. V gave up 2 bases and J gave up 6 bases; unmatched junction bases: 6. The CDR3 is 16 residues long. Germline-derived CDR1 and CDR2 are MNHEY and SVGAGI. The CDR3 DNA reads as TGTGCCAGCAGTTACACGGGACTAGCGGGACCACAGACCCAGTACTTC. Translated, it gives CASSYTGLAGPQTQYF.

This clonotype was picked up a small number of times. The chain carries TRBV28 and TRBJ1-4; 7 bases agree with TRBD1. Germline V gene lookup returns CDR1 MDHEN and CDR2 SYDVKM. Trimming took 5 bases from V and 1 from J; bases not matched to a gene: 4. This CDR3 has 15 residues. The CDR3 is CASSTTGVTNEKLFF. CDR3 bases: TGTGCCAGCAGTACCACAGGGGTAACTAATGAAAAACTGTTTTTT.

This clonotype was detected ten times or more. The rearrangement joins TRBV5-1 to TRBJ2-3, with a possible D match to TRBD2 (6 bases). This CDR3 is 15 amino acids long. Trimming took off 1 base at V and 0 bases at J, with 9 bases between the two ends. Germline-derived CDR1 and CDR2 are SGHRS and YFSETQ. The DNA of the CDR3 is TGCGCCAGCAGCTTGCCGGGGACTAGCACAGATACGCAGTATTTT. Translation gives CASSLPGTSTDTQYF.

The chain is built from TRBV5-5 and TRBJ1-1; TRBD1 aligns across 11 bases. CDR1 is SGHKS and CDR2 is YYEKEE in the germline V gene (reference sequence). Trimming at V came to 5 bases and at J to 4 bases, leaving 7 bases not matched to a gene. This CDR3 has 15 residues. In DNA form, the CDR3 reads TGTGCCAGCAGATCGGACAGGGGGCGCTTCACTGAAGCTTTCTTT. It specifies CASRSDRGRFTEAFF.

The V call is TRBV7-6, the J call TRBJ2-2; D perhaps matches TRBD1 (6 bases). The CDR3 has 16 amino acids. V gave up 0 bases and J gave up 0 bases, with 8 bases separating them. CDR1 SGHVS and CDR2 FNYEAQ come from the germline V gene. The CDR3, as DNA: TGTGCCAGCAGCTTAGCTCCAGGGGCGAACACCGGGGAGCTGTTTTTT. Translation gives CASSLAPGANTGELFF. Combining the CDR3 with reference TRBV7-6 and TRBJ2-2 gives the whole variable domain GAGVSQSPRYKVTKRGQDVALRCDPISGHVSLYWYRQALGQGPEFLTYFNYEAQQDKSGLPNDRFSAERPEGSISTLTIQRTEQRDSAMYRCASSLAPGANTGELFFGEGSRLTVL.

In this sample, this clonotype turned up a few times. The CDR3 region is CATFLRGQVNTEAFF. Written as DNA, the CDR3 is TGTGCCACGTTCCTCCGAGGGCAGGTGAACACTGAAGCTTTCTTT. The chain carries TRBV6-5 and TRBJ1-1; the D is unclear. Germline V gene sequence: CDR1 MNHEY, CDR2 SVGAGI. V lost 10 bases and J 0 bases, leaving 18 bases between the germline ends. The CDR3 extends over 15 amino acids.

The rearrangement uses TRBV5-4 and TRBJ2-7; 11 nucleotides agree with TRBD1. J gave up 3 bases and V 4 bases, and 6 bases lay outside the gene matches. This CDR3 has 15 amino acids. CDR1 is SGHNT and CDR2 is YYREEE in the germline V gene (reference sequence). CDR3 sequence: CASSDQGTGGYEQYF. In DNA form, the CDR3 reads TGTGCCAGCAGCGACCAAGGGACAGGGGGCTACGAGCAGTACTTC.

This clonotype was seen a few times. This rearrangement joins TRBV20-1 to TRBJ1-1, with D unresolved. V was trimmed by 1 base and J by 2 bases, leaving 11 bases between them. Germline V gene lookup returns CDR1 DFQATT and CDR2 SNEGSKA (reference sequence). The CDR3 totals 14 residues. Here the CDR3 DNA reads TGCAGTGCTAGAGCCCCCCACCAAAACACTGAAGCTTTCTTT. Protein sequence: CSARAPHQNTEAFF.

There are a few counts of this clonotype. The rearrangement uses TRBV12-3 or TRBV12-4 and TRBJ2-7; D tentatively fits TRBD1 or TRBD2 (5 bases each). This CDR3 contains 14 residues. The V and J ends lost 4 bases and 5 bases respectively, with 15 bases between them. CDR3: CASSSDRDVHEQYV. The CDR3 bases are TGTGCCAGCAGTTCGGACCGGGACGTCCACGAGCAGTACGTC.

Here the CDR3 DNA reads TGCGCCAGTCGGACGGACCCTCGCACAGATACGCAGTATTTT. Translated, it gives CASRTDPRTDTQYF. The chain links TRBV5-1 to TRBJ2-3, with no clear D. This CDR3 spans 14 amino acids. Germline values: CDR1 SGHRS, CDR2 YFSETQ. V was pared by 8 bases and J by 1 base, with 14 bases between.

This clonotype was counted only a few times. The chain links TRBV5-5 to TRBJ2-1; TRBD2 matches at 8 bases. Germline CDR1 SGHKS, CDR2 YYEKEE (reference sequence). The CDR3 has 15 residues. J gave up 4 bases and V 1 base, and 4 bases lay outside the gene matches. DNA of the CDR3: TGTGCCAGCAGCTTGATAGCGGGGTTATACAATGAGCAGTTCTTC. Translated, it gives CASSLIAGLYNEQFF.

The rearrangement uses TRBV24-1 and TRBJ2-3, with D maybe TRBD2 (5 bases). CDR1 is KGHDR and CDR2 is SFDVKD in the germline V gene. With 7 bases removed from V and 3 bases from J, the gap between germline ends came to 16 bases. This CDR3 is 15 amino acids long. CDR3 nucleotides: TGTGCCACCAGATCGACCGGGGAAAGGACAGATACGCAGTATTTT. Protein sequence: CATRSTGERTDTQYF.

V is TRBV5-1 and J is TRBJ2-3, with 7 positions matching TRBD1. This CDR3 is 13 amino acids long. Trimming took 5 bases from V and 4 from J; bases not matched to a gene: 4. The germline gives CDR1 SGHRS, CDR2 YFSETQ. As DNA, the CDR3 is TGCGCCAGCAGGACAGGGTTTGCAGATACGCAGTATTTT. Protein: CASRTGFADTQYF.

The chain uses TRBV5-1 and TRBJ2-5; perhaps TRBD1 as D (5 bases). Germline-derived CDR1 and CDR2 are SGHRS and YFSETQ. The CDR3 contains 14 residues. The ends were cut back, 6 bases at V and 0 bases at J, with 12 bases in the middle. The CDR3 nucleotides read TGCGCCAGCAAACCCGCAGGGTACCAAGAGACCCAGTACTTC. Translating gives CASKPAGYQETQYF.

In this sample, this clonotype turned up a few times. The CDR3 is CASSRRRFETQYF. The CDR3 coding sequence is TGTGCCAGCAGTCGAAGGCGTTTCGAGACCCAGTACTTC. The chain combines TRBV27 with TRBJ2-5; no reliable D call. Germline CDR1 is MNHEY and CDR2 is SMNVEV (reference sequence). The CDR3 covers 13 residues. Trimming removed 5 bases from V and 5 bases from J, with 12 bases in between.

In its sample, this clonotype was seen a few times. The chain couples TRBV7-2 to TRBJ1-6; D unresolved. With 0 bases removed from V and 10 bases from J, the gap between germline ends came to 13 bases. Germline CDR1 is SGHTA and CDR2 is FQGNSA. This CDR3 is 15 amino acids long. The CDR3 bases are TGTGCCAGCAGCTTAGCCGGGATCCGGGTGTCACCCCTCCACTTT. This codes for CASSLAGIRVSPLHF.

This chain connects TRBV2 to TRBJ2-3; TRBD2 agrees at 8 bases. After removal of 6 bases from V and 2 bases from J, the junction contained 7 bases not matched to a gene. CDR3 length: 15 residues. Germline assignment: CDR1 SNHLY and CDR2 FYNNEI. Here the CDR3 reads CASRVIAGTTDTQYF. The CDR3 region has the DNA TGTGCCAGCAGGGTAATAGCGGGAACCACAGATACGCAGTATTTT.

V usage is TRBV7-8 and J usage is TRBJ2-7; tentatively, D is TRBD1 or TRBD2 (5 bases each). The CDR3 consists of 14 residues. CDR1 and CDR2 from the germline V gene are SGHVS and FQNEAQ. Deletions cut 4 bases from V and 2 bases from J, with 12 bases between. CDR3 DNA sequence: TGTGCCAGCAGCTCCGGGGCGGAGGCCTACGAGCAGTACGTC. Residues: CASSSGAEAYEQYV.